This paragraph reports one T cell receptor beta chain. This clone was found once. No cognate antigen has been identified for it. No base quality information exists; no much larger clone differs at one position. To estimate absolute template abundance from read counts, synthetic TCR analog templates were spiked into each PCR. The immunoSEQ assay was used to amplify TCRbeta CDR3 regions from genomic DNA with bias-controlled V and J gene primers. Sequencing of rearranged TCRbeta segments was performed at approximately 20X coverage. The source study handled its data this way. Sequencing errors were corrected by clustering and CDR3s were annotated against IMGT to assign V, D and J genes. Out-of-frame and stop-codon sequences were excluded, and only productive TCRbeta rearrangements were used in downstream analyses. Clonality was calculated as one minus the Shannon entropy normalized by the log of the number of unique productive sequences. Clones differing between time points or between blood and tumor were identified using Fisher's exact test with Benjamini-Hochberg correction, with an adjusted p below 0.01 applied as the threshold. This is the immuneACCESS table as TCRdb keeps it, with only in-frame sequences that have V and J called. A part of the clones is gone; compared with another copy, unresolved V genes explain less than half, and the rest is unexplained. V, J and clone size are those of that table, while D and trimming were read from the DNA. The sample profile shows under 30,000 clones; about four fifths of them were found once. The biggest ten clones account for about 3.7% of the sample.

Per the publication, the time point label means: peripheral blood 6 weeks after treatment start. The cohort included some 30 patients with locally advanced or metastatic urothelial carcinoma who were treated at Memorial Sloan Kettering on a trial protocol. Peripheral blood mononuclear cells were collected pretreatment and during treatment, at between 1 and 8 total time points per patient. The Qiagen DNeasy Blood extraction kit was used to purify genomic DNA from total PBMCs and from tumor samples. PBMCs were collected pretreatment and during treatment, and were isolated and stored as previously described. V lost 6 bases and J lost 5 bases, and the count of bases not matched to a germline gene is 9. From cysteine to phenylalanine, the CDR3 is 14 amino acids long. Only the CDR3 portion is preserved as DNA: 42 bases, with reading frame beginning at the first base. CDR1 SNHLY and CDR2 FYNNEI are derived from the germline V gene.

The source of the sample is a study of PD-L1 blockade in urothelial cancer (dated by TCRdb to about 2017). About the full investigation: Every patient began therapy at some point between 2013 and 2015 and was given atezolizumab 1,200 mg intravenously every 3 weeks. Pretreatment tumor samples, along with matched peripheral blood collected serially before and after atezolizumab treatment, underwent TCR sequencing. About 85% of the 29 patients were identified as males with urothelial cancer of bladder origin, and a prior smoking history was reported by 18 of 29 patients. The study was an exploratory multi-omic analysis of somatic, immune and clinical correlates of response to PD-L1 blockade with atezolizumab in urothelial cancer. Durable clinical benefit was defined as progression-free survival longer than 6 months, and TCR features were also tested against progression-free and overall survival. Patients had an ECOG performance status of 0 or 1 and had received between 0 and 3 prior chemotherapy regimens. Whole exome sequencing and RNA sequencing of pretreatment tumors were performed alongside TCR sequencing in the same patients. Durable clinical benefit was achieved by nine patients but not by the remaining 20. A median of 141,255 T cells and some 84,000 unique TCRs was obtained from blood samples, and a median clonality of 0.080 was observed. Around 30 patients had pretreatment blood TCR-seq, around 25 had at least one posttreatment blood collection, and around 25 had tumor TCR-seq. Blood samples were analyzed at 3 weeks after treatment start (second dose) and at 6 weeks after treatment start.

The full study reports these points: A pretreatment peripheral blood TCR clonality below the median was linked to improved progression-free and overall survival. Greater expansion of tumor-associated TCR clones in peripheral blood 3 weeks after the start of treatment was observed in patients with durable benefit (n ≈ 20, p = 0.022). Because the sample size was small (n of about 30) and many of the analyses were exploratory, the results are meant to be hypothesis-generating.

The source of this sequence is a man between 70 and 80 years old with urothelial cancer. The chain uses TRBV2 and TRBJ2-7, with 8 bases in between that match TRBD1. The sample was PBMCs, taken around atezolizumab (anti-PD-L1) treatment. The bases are TGTGCCAGCAGGGATCGGACAGGGAATCACGAGCAGTACTTC. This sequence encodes CASRDRTGNHEQYF.